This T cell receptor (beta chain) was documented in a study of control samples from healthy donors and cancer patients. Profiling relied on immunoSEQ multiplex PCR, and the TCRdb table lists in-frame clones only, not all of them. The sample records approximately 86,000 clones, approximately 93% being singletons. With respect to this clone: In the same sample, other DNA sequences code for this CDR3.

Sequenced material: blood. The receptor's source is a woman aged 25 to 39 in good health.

The CDR3 region has the DNA TGTGCCAGTAGTATAGCCAGCTATAGCAATCAGCCCCAGCATTTT. Amino acids: CASSIASYSNQPQHF. This chain joins TRBV19 and TRBJ1-5; D call uncertain. The germline V gene has CDR1 LNHDA and CDR2 SQIVND (reference sequence). V was trimmed by 1 base and J by 0 bases, leaving 7 bases between them. The CDR3 runs to 15 residues.